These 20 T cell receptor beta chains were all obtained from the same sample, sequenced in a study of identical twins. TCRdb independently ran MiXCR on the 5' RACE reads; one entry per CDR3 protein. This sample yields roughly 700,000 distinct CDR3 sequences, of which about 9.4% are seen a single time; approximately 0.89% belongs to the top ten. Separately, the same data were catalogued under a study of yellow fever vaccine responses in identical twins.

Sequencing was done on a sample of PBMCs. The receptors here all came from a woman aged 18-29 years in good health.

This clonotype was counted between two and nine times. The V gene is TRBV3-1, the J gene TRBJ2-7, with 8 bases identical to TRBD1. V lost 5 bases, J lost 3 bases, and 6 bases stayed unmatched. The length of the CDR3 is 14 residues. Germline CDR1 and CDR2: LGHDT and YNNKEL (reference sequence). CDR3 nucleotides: TGTGCCAGCAGCGAGGAAGGGACAGGCTACGAGCAGTACTTC. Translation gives CASSEEGTGYEQYF.

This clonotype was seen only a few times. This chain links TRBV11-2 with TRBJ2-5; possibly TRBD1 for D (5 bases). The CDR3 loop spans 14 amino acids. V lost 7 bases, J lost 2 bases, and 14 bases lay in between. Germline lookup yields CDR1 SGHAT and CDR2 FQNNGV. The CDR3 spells CASTPGDRQETQYF. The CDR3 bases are TGTGCCAGCACCCCCGGCGACAGACAAGAGACCCAGTACTTC.

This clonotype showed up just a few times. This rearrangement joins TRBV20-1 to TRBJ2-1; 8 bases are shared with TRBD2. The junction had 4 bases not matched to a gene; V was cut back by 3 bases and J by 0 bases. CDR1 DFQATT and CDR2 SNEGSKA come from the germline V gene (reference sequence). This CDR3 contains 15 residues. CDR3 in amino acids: CSASSSGRSYNEQFF. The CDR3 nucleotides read TGCAGTGCTAGTTCTAGCGGGCGCTCCTACAATGAGCAGTTCTTC.

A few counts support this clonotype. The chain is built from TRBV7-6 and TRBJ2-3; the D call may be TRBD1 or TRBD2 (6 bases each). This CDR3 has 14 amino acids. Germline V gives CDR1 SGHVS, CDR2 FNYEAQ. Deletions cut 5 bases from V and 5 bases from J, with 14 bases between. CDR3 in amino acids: CASSPIGGVDTQYF. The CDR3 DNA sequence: TGTGCCAGCAGCCCCATCGGGGGCGTAGATACGCAGTATTTT.

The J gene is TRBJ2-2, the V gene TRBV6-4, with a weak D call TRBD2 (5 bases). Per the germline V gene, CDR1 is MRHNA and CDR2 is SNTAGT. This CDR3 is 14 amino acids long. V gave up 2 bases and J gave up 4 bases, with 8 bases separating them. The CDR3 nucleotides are TGTGCCAGCAGTGACCAGGCGGGCACCGGGGAGCTGTTTTTT. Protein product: CASSDQAGTGELFF.

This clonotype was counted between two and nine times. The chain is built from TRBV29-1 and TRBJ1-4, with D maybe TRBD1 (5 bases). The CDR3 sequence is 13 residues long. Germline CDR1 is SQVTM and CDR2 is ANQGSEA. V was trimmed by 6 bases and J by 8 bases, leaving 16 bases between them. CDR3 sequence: CSVIRDPGEKLFF. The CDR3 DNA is TGCAGCGTAATCAGGGACCCGGGGGAAAAACTGTTTTTT.

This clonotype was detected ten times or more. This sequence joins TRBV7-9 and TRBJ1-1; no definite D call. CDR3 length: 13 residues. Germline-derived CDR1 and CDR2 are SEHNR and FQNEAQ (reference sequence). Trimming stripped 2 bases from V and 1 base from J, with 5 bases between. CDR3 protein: CASSLNGNTEAFF. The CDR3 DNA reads TGTGCCAGCAGCTTAAACGGGAACACTGAAGCTTTCTTT.

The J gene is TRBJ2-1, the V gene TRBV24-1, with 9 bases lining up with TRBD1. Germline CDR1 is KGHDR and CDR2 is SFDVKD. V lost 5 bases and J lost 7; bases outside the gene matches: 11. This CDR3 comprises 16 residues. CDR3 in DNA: TGTGCCACCAGTGCCGGACAGGGGAAACGGACTAATGAGCAGTTCTTC. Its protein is CATSAGQGKRTNEQFF.

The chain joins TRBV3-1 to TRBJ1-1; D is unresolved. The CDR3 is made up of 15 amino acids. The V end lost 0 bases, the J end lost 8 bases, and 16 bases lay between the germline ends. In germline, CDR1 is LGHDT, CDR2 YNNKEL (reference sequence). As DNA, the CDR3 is TGTGCCAGCAGCCAAGATCGAGGCAGGAATAGGGAAGCTTTCTTT. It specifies CASSQDRGRNREAFF.

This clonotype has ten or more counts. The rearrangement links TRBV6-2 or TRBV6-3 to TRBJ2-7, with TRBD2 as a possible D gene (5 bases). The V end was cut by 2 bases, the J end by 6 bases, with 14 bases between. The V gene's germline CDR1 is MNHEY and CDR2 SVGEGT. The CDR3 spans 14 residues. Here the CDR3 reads CASSYATRLLEQYF. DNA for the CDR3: TGTGCCAGCAGTTACGCAACTAGGCTCCTCGAGCAGTACTTC.

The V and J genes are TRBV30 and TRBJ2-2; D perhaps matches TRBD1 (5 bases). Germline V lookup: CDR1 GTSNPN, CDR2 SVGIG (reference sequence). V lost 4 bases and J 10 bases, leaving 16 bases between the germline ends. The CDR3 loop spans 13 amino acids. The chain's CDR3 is CAWTVREKVELFF. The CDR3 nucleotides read TGTGCCTGGACCGTCAGGGAAAAAGTGGAGCTGTTTTTT.

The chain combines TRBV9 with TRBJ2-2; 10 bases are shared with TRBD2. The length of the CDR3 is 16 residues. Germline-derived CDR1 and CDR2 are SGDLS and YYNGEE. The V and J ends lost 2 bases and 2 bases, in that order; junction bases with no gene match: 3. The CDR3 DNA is TGTGCCAGCAGCGTTCTAGCGGGGGCAAACACCGGGGAGCTGTTTTTT. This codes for CASSVLAGANTGELFF.

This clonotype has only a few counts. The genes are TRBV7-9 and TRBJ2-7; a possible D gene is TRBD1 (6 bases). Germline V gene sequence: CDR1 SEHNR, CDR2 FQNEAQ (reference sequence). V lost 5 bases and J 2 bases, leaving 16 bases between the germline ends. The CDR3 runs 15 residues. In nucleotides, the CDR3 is TGTGCCAGCAGCAAAGGGACAAGTCAAACCTACGAGCAGTACTTC. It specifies CASSKGTSQTYEQYF.

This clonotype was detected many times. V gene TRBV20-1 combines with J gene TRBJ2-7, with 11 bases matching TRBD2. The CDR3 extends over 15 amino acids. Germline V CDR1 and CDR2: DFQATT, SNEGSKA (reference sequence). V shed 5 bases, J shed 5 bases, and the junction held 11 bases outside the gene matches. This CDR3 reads CSAPKVLAGGNEQYF. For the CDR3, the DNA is TGCAGTGCTCCCAAGGTTCTAGCGGGAGGTAACGAGCAGTACTTC.

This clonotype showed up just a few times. This CDR3 reads CASNSMDWRKEQFF. DNA for the CDR3: TGTGCCAGCAACTCGATGGACTGGAGAAAGGAGCAGTTCTTC. The gene calls are TRBV5-6 and TRBJ2-1; D possibly corresponds to TRBD2 (5 bases). The CDR3 runs to 14 residues. Per the germline V gene, CDR1 is SGHDT and CDR2 is YYEEEE. V gave up 6 bases and J gave up 10 bases, with 20 bases separating them.

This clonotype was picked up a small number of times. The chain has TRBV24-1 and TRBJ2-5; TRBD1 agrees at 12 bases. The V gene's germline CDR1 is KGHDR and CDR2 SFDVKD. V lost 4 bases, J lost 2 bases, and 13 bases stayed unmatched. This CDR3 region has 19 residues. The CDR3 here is CATSDPGQGAPVEQETQYF. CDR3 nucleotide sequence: TGTGCCACCAGTGACCCGGGACAGGGGGCGCCTGTTGAGCAAGAGACCCAGTACTTC.

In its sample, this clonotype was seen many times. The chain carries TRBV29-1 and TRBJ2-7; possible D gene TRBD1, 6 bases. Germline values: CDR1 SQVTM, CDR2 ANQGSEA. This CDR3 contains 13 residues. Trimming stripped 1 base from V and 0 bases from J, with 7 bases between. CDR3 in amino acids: CSVEGGGSYEQYF. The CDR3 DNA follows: TGCAGCGTTGAAGGAGGGGGCTCCTACGAGCAGTACTTC.

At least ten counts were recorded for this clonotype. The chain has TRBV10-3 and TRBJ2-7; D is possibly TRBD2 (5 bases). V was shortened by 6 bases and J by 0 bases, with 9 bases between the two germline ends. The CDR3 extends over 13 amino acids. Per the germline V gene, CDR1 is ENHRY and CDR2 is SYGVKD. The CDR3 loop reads CAIRGSSSYEQYF. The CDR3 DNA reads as TGTGCCATCAGGGGGAGTAGCTCCTACGAGCAGTACTTC.

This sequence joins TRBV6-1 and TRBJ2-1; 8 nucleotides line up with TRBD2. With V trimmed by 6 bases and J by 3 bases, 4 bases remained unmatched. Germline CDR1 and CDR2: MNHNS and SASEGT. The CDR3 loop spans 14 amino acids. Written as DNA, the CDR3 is TGTGCCAGCAGGAAGCGGGAGAACTACAATGAGCAGTTCTTC. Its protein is CASRKRENYNEQFF.

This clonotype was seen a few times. The CDR3 DNA is TGTGCCACCAGCAGACCGGGACAGGGAGGAACAGATACGCAGTATTTT. Amino acids: CATSRPGQGGTDTQYF. The J gene is TRBJ2-3, the V gene TRBV15; 9 positions match TRBD1. CDR3 length equals 16 residues. The trim removed 2 bases at V and 3 bases at J, leaving 6 bases unmatched. Germline V gene lookup returns CDR1 LNHNV and CDR2 YYDKDF (reference sequence).